This record covers a single T cell receptor (beta chain). The data were produced by immunoSEQ multiplex PCR, yet TCRdb's version contains in-frame clones alone and is incomplete. The sample yields about 130,000 clones, around nine tenths seen once. The germline V and J ends were trimmed by 3 bases and 7 bases, with 14 bases remaining between them. CDR1 and CDR2 (germline): SGDLS, YYNGEE. The CDR3 contains 15 residues. As to time point: baseline pretreatment blood. As for treatment: 15 Gy SBRT to primary tumor, nephrectomy 4 weeks later. Clear cell pathology was present in this patient's renal cell carcinoma. This record belongs to a study of radiation and T cells in renal cell carcinoma.

The V and J genes are TRBV9 and TRBJ1-6, with D hard to call. This TCR was sampled from a woman aged 45-65 years with renal cell carcinoma. The sequencing here drew on blood, taken from a patient whose treatment included radiotherapy and nephrectomy. This chain's CDR3 is CASSDRLGGNSPLHF. For the CDR3, the DNA is TGTGCCAGCAGCGACAGACTAGGCGGGAATTCACCCCTCCACTTT. Variable domain in full (rest from reference TRBV9 and TRBJ1-6): DSGVTQTPKHLITATGQRVTLRCSPRSGDLSVYWYQQSLDQGLQFLIQYYNGEERAKGNILERFSAQQFPDLHSELNLSSLELGDSALYFCASSDRLGGNSPLHFGNGTRLTVT.